What follows are 31 T cell receptor beta chains derived from one specimen sequenced in a study of T cell changes during pregnancy in multiple sclerosis. Profiled with immunoSEQ multiplex PCR; TCRdb holds only in-frame clones, not every one. The sample lists tens of thousands of clones, roughly 90% occurring once. The starting material was peripheral blood, obtained in the first trimester of pregnancy. These receptors were obtained from a female donor in good health, enrolled as a control in a pregnancy study.

In DNA form, the CDR3 reads TGTGCCAGCAGCTTTGCCACAGGGGGCAGTTCACCCCTCCACTTT. It is translated as CASSFATGGSSPLHF. The chain joins TRBV7-2 to TRBJ1-6, with 9 bases identical to TRBD1. Germline lookup yields CDR1 SGHTA and CDR2 FQGNSA. Germline trimming cut 3 bases from V and 9 bases from J; bases unmatched to any gene: 6. This CDR3 region has 15 residues.

The CDR3 DNA follows: TGCGCCAGCAGCCAAGGCCGTGACTTTCGACTAGCGGGAGGCAATGAGCAGTTCTTC. It codes for CASSQGRDFRLAGGNEQFF. The chain uses TRBV4-3 and TRBJ2-1; TRBD2 aligns across 13 bases. This CDR3 comprises 19 residues. V trimming: 1 base; J trimming: 6 bases; junction bases outside the gene matches: 12. Germline CDR1 and CDR2: LGHNA and YSLEER.

V is TRBV7-2 and J is TRBJ2-7; TRBD2 matches at 11 bases. The CDR3 totals 14 residues. J was trimmed by 5 bases and V by 2 bases; bases with no gene match: 2. The germline CDR1 and CDR2 sequences are SGHTA and FQGNSA. The CDR3: CASSLTSGSNEQYF. The CDR3 bases are TGTGCCAGCAGCTTAACTAGCGGGAGCAACGAGCAGTACTTC.

The chain has TRBV7-8 and TRBJ2-7; possibly TRBD2 for D (7 bases). There are 15 residues in the CDR3. Germline values: CDR1 SGHVS, CDR2 FQNEAQ. Trimming shortened V by 1 base and J by 0 bases, and 10 bases separated the two germline ends. CDR3 DNA: TGTGCCAGCAGCTTAGACGGGGGGCCCTCCTACGAGCAGTACTTC. This codes for CASSLDGGPSYEQYF.

This clone was detected a few times. The J gene is TRBJ1-4, the V gene TRBV29-1; the D gene is possibly TRBD1 (5 bases). Trimming shortened V by 4 bases and J by 7 bases, and 10 bases separated the two germline ends. Germline V CDR1 and CDR2: SQVTM, ANQGSEA. The CDR3 consists of 12 residues. The CDR3: CSVGEGPEKLFF. Here the CDR3 DNA reads TGCAGCGTTGGGGAGGGGCCTGAAAAACTGTTTTTT.

The rearrangement uses TRBV27 and TRBJ1-6; 7 bases align to TRBD1. Per the germline V gene, CDR1 is MNHEY and CDR2 is SMNVEV (reference sequence). The CDR3 covers 15 residues. After removal of 8 bases from V and 6 bases from J, the junction contained 10 bases not matched to a gene. CDR3 residues: CASPRGPRVNSPLHF. The CDR3 coding sequence is TGTGCCAGCCCTAGGGGGCCCAGGGTTAATTCACCCCTCCACTTT.

This clone was observed a handful of times. This chain links TRBV6-1 with TRBJ1-2; 7 bases agree with TRBD1. J was trimmed by 4 bases and V by 4 bases; bases with no gene match: 3. Germline values: CDR1 MNHNS, CDR2 SASEGT. This CDR3 has 13 amino acids. The CDR3 sequence is CASSVGTAYGYTF. CDR3 DNA sequence: TGTGCCAGCAGTGTTGGGACAGCCTATGGCTACACCTTC.

V usage is TRBV18 and J usage is TRBJ2-1; D might be TRBD2 (6 bases). V gave up 3 bases and J gave up 9 bases, with 9 bases separating them. CDR1 KGHSH and CDR2 LQKENI come from the germline V gene. The CDR3 length is 12 residues. The CDR3 region has the DNA TGTGCCAGCTCACCCCGGGACTTTGAGCAGTTCTTC. Translation gives CASSPRDFEQFF.

The rearrangement joins TRBV30 to TRBJ1-5; 8 nucleotides match TRBD1. CDR3 length: 13 amino acids. Losses at the gene ends were 5 bases for V and 6 bases for J; bases not matched to a gene: 6. Germline V gives CDR1 GTSNPN, CDR2 SVGIG (reference sequence). This CDR3 reads CAWGAGGSQPQHF. The CDR3 DNA reads as TGTGCCTGGGGTGCAGGGGGCAGTCAGCCCCAGCATTTT. Looking up the rest from reference TRBV30 and TRBJ1-5 gives the full variable domain: SQTIHQWPATLVQPVGSPLSLECTVEGTSNPNLYWYRQAAGRGLQLLFYSVGIGQISSEVPQNLSASRPQDRQFILSSKKLLLSDSGFYLCAWGAGGSQPQHFGDGTRLSIL.

The chain carries TRBV11-3 and TRBJ2-1; D possibly corresponds to TRBD2 (5 bases). Trimming left V 4 bases short and J 10 bases short, with 17 bases between. Germline CDR1 and CDR2: SGHNT and YENEEA. The length of the CDR3 is 14 residues. The CDR3 DNA reads TGTGCCAGCAGCTCCACCCCTAGCCGCAGGGAGCAGTTCTTC. Protein product: CASSSTPSRREQFF.

The V gene is TRBV7-9, the J gene TRBJ1-2, with D perhaps matching TRBD1 (6 bases). CDR1 and CDR2 (germline): SEHNR, FQNEAQ (reference sequence). Trimming took 5 bases from V and 1 from J, leaving 14 bases between them. The CDR3 spans 15 residues. The CDR3 DNA is TGTGCCAGCAGCCTCACTGACAGGAGTAACTATGGCTACACCTTC. This translates into CASSLTDRSNYGYTF.

This sequence joins TRBV7-2 and TRBJ1-6, with D maybe TRBD1 (5 bases). Looked up from germline, CDR1 is SGHTA and CDR2 is FQGNSA. This CDR3 comprises 16 residues. V shed 5 bases and J shed 4 bases, with 15 bases lying between them. The CDR3 reads CASSAAGLMYNSPLHF. CDR3 nucleotides: TGTGCCAGCAGCGCCGCGGGACTGATGTATAATTCACCCCTCCACTTT.

CDR3 nucleotides: TGTGCCAGCTCCGACCAAGGGGAAAGCTATGGCTACACCTTC. This translates into CASSDQGESYGYTF. The V call is TRBV18, the J call TRBJ1-2; D possibly corresponds to TRBD1 (5 bases). Deletions cut 6 bases from V and 4 bases from J, with 15 bases between. The CDR3 is made up of 14 amino acids. From germline, CDR1 is KGHSH and CDR2 LQKENI.

The chain joins TRBV7-9 to TRBJ2-7, with D perhaps matching TRBD1 (5 bases). The CDR3 extends over 14 amino acids. V lost 1 base to trimming and J lost 0 bases, with 7 bases between them. The V gene's germline CDR1 is SEHNR and CDR2 FQNEAQ (reference sequence). In DNA, the CDR3 is TGTGCCAGCAGCTTAGGCACAGGCTCCTACGAGCAGTACTTC. Encoded protein: CASSLGTGSYEQYF.

The chain carries TRBV6-1 and TRBJ2-3; D remains unclear. The germline V gene has CDR1 MNHNS and CDR2 SASEGT. There are 13 residues in the CDR3. V lost 3 bases and J 4 bases, leaving 8 bases between the germline ends. The CDR3, as DNA: TGTGCCAGCAGTGATTCCTCCGCAGATACGCAGTATTTT. Protein sequence: CASSDSSADTQYF.

The chain carries TRBV23-1 and TRBJ1-2; 10 nucleotides line up with TRBD1. TRBV23-1 belongs to the ORF category, with a function that is uncertain. This CDR3 comprises 17 residues. The V segment lost 0 bases and the J segment 6 bases; nucleotides outside the gene matches: 10. The CDR3 reads CASSQSATGGWINGYTF. The CDR3 DNA reads as TGCGCCAGCAGTCAATCTGCGACAGGGGGCTGGATCAATGGCTACACCTTC.

V and J are TRBV5-6 and TRBJ2-5, with 10 positions matching TRBD1. From germline, CDR1 is SGHDT and CDR2 YYEEEE. V was clipped by 3 bases and J by 7 bases; unmatched bases: 12. The CDR3 has 16 residues. CDR3 nucleotide sequence: TGTGCCAGCAGCTCACCCGGGACAGGGGCCCCGGGGACCCAGTACTTC. This sequence encodes CASSSPGTGAPGTQYF.

The CDR3 DNA is TGTGCCAGCAGCTTAGATGCTACCTCCTACAATGAGCAGTTCTTC. It specifies CASSLDATSYNEQFF. V and J are TRBV7-2 and TRBJ2-1; D is unclear. This CDR3 region has 15 residues. The germline gives CDR1 SGHTA, CDR2 FQGNSA. V shed 1 base and J shed 0 bases, with 7 bases lying between them. The full variable domain, its missing parts supplied by reference TRBV7-2 and TRBJ2-1, is GAGVSQSPSNKVTEKGKDVELRCDPISGHTALYWYRQSLGQGLEFLIYFQGNSAPDKSGLPSDRFSAERTGGSVSTLTIQRTQQEDSAVYLCASSLDATSYNEQFFGPGTRLTVL.

The chain has TRBV11-2 and TRBJ2-7; D might be TRBD2 (5 bases). The germline V gene has CDR1 SGHAT and CDR2 FQNNGV. With 5 bases removed from V and 5 bases from J, the gap between germline ends came to 19 bases. The CDR3 runs to 15 residues. CDR3 in DNA: TGTGCCAGCAGCCCATCCCGGAGGACTCCTGACGAGCAGTACTTC. Amino acids: CASSPSRRTPDEQYF.

This chain joins TRBV2 and TRBJ2-7; TRBD2 is a possible D gene (6 bases). The CDR3 consists of 14 residues. Trimming removed 5 bases from V and 0 bases from J, with 11 bases in between. Germline CDR1 SNHLY, CDR2 FYNNEI. Here the CDR3 DNA reads TGTGCCAGCAGTCCCGCGGGGTTCTCCTACGAGCAGTACTTC. This gives the protein CASSPAGFSYEQYF.

The chain links TRBV6-6 to TRBJ1-5; 11 bases line up with TRBD1. The V and J ends lost 7 bases and 4 bases, in that order; junction bases with no gene match: 9. This CDR3 region has 16 residues. Germline CDR1 reads MNHNY; CDR2 reads SVGAGI (reference sequence). CDR3 amino acids: CASNGSGQGGNQPQHF. DNA of the CDR3: TGTGCCAGCAATGGCTCGGGACAGGGGGGGAATCAGCCCCAGCATTTT.

The genes are TRBV7-9 and TRBJ1-2; D not certain. CDR1 and CDR2 (germline): SEHNR, FQNEAQ (reference sequence). Trimming left V 4 bases short and J 4 bases short, with 7 bases between. CDR3 size: 12 residues. The DNA for the CDR3 is TGTGCCAGCAGCTCGGGTTCCTATGGCTACACCTTC. Translation gives CASSSGSYGYTF.

This clone was recorded once. The chain recombines TRBV30 with TRBJ2-2; 7 bases align to TRBD2. Germline V gene lookup returns CDR1 GTSNPN and CDR2 SVGIG (reference sequence). The CDR3 totals 15 residues. The trim removed 2 bases at V and 5 bases at J, leaving 8 bases unmatched. The CDR3 is CAWSLPGLNTGELFF. The CDR3 DNA reads as TGTGCCTGGAGTCTCCCGGGACTAAATACCGGGGAGCTGTTTTTT.

This clone was seen more than once but under ten times. One junction end does not reproduce the germline sequence, and a read error may be involved. The chain carries TRBV7-7 and TRBJ2-1, with 9 bases matching TRBD1. CDR3 length equals 15 residues. Germline V gene sequence: CDR1 SSHAT, CDR2 FNYEAQ (reference sequence). This chain's CDR3 is CASSLGQGIYNEQFF. CDR3 DNA: TGTGCTAGCAGCCTGGGACAGGGAATCTACAATGAGCAGTTCTTC.

The J gene is TRBJ2-7, the V gene TRBV9; TRBD2 matches at 10 bases. V was pared by 1 base and J by 5 bases, with 6 bases of the junction left unmatched. Germline lookup yields CDR1 SGDLS and CDR2 YYNGEE. The CDR3 is 15 amino acids. The CDR3, as DNA: TGTGCCAGCAGCGTAAACCTAGCGGGAGTCCACGAGCAGTACTTC. This encodes CASSVNLAGVHEQYF.

This clone was seen more than once but under ten times. The chain combines TRBV19 with TRBJ1-6; D unresolved. V lost 6 bases, J lost 7 bases, and 16 bases lay in between. The germline V gene encodes CDR1 LNHDA and CDR2 SQIVND (reference sequence). This CDR3 has 15 amino acids. The CDR3 sequence: CASRWASTVNSPLHF. Written as DNA, the CDR3 is TGTGCCAGTAGGTGGGCCTCGACGGTGAATTCACCCCTCCACTTT.

The V call is TRBV7-9, the J call TRBJ1-6, with a possible D match to TRBD1 (5 bases). The CDR3 is 15 amino acids. Germline V CDR1 and CDR2: SEHNR, FQNEAQ (reference sequence). Trimming removed 2 bases at V and 7 bases at J, with 12 bases between. CDR3 nucleotides: TGTGCCAGCAGCTTACGCCAGACAGAAAATTCACCCCTCCACTTT. Protein: CASSLRQTENSPLHF. Complete variable domain (other parts from reference TRBV7-9 and TRBJ1-6): DTGVSQNPRHKITKRGQNVTFRCDPISEHNRLYWYRQTLGQGPEFLTYFQNEAQLEKSRLLSDRFSAERPKGSFSTLEIQRTEQGDSAMYLCASSLRQTENSPLHFGNGTRLTVT.

This chain uses TRBV10-3 with TRBJ1-2, with 8 bases fitting TRBD1. V was pared by 5 bases and J by 5 bases, with 4 bases of the junction left unmatched. This CDR3 contains 13 residues. The germline gives CDR1 ENHRY, CDR2 SYGVKD. In DNA form, the CDR3 reads TGTGCCATCAGTCCGGGACAGGATTATGGCTACACCTTC. This encodes CAISPGQDYGYTF.

This chain connects TRBV6-5 to TRBJ2-7, with a possible D match to TRBD2 (6 bases). The CDR3 length is 16 residues. V lost 2 bases to trimming and J lost 0 bases, with 14 bases between them. Germline CDR1 is MNHEY and CDR2 is SVGAGI. CDR3 in amino acids: CASSYGTRRSSYEQYF. The DNA for the CDR3 is TGTGCCAGCAGTTACGGGACTCGACGGAGCTCCTACGAGCAGTACTTC.

There are a few counts of this clone. The V gene is TRBV2, the J gene TRBJ1-6; D gene unclear. The CDR3 runs 13 residues. Trimming stripped 7 bases from V and 10 bases from J, with 14 bases between. CDR1 is SNHLY and CDR2 is FYNNEI in the germline V gene. This CDR3 is CASNPGGESPLHF. The CDR3, as DNA: TGTGCCAGCAACCCCGGAGGAGAGTCACCCCTCCACTTT.

The chain combines TRBV7-9 with TRBJ2-3; D is ambiguous. The CDR3 is made up of 13 amino acids. The germline V and J ends were trimmed by 3 bases and 0 bases, with 4 bases remaining between them. Germline CDR1 and CDR2: SEHNR and FQNEAQ (reference sequence). CDR3 nucleotide sequence: TGTGCCAGCAGCTTCGGGAGCACAGATACGCAGTATTTT. This translates into CASSFGSTDTQYF.